What follows is one T cell receptor (beta chain) and its context. These data are taken from a study of siplizumab effects on memory and regulatory T cells. Only in-frame clones appear in the TCRdb table, and some are missing; sequencing was by immunoSEQ multiplex PCR. The data contain more than 60,000 clones, about 96% of them singletons. The CDR3 runs 15 residues. Germline V lookup: CDR1 SEHNR, CDR2 FQNEAQ (reference sequence). V was trimmed by 1 base and J by 4 bases, leaving 12 bases between them. The receptor comes from a human donor in good health. V is TRBV7-9 and J is TRBJ2-3; the D gene is possibly TRBD2 (5 bases). The sequencing sample was made of naive CD8+ T cells sorted from blood. CDR3 nucleotide sequence: TGTGCCAGCAGCTTAGTTGGCGGGTTACCAGATACGCAGTATTTT. Amino acid sequence: CASSLVGGLPDTQYF. The whole variable domain, remainder taken from reference TRBV7-9 and TRBJ2-3, is DTGVSQNPRHKITKRGQNVTFRCDPISEHNRLYWYRQTLGQGPEFLTYFQNEAQLEKSRLLSDRFSAERPKGSFSTLEIQRTEQGDSAMYLCASSLVGGLPDTQYFGPGTRLTVL.